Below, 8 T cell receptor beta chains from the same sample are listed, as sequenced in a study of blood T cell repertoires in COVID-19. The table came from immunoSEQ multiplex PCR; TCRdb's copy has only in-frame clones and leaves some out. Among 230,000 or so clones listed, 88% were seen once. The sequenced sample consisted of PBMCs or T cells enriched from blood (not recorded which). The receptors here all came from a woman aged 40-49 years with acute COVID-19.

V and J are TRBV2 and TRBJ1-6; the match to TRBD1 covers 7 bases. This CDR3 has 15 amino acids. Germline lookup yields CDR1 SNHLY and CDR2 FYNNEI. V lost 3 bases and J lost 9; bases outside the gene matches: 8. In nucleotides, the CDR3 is TGTGCCAGCAGTGATCAGGGGGTGATAATTTCACCCCTCCACTTT. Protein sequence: CASSDQGVIISPLHF.

CDR3 loop: CSVAGQGSNTEAFF. CDR3 DNA sequence: TGCAGCGTTGCTGGACAGGGGTCGAACACTGAAGCTTTCTTT. V is TRBV29-1 and J is TRBJ1-1; TRBD1 matches at 9 bases. CDR3 length: 14 amino acids. The germline CDR1 and CDR2 sequences are SQVTM and ANQGSEA. V lost 4 bases, J lost 1 base, and 4 bases stayed unmatched.

In DNA form, the CDR3 reads TGTGCCAGCAGCCCCCCGAGACTAGCGGGAGGGAGGAATGAGCAGTTCTTC. Its protein is CASSPPRLAGGRNEQFF. J is TRBJ2-1 and V is TRBV5-4, with TRBD2 identical over 14 bases. The CDR3 is 17 amino acids. Trimming took 4 bases from V and 7 from J; bases not matched to a gene: 10. CDR1 is SGHNT and CDR2 is YYREEE in the germline V gene (reference sequence).

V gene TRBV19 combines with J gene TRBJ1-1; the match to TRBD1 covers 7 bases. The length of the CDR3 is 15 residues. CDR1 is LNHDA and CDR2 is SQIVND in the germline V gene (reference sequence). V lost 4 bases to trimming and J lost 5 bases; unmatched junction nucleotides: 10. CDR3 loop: CASSTLSTGRTEAFF. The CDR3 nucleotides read TGTGCCAGTAGTACCCTATCGACAGGGAGGACTGAAGCTTTCTTT.

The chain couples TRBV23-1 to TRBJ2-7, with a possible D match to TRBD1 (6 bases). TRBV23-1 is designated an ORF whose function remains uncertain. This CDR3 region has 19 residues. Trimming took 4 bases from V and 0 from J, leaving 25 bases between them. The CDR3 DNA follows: TGCGCCAGCAGTCCATTTCGGACAGCCAAGGTTAAGGTCTCCTACGAGCAGTACTTC. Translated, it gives CASSPFRTAKVKVSYEQYF.

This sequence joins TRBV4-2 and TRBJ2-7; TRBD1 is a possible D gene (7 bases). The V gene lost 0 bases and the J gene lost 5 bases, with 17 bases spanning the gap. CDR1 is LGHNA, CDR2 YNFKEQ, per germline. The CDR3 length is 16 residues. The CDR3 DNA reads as TGTGCCAGCAGCCAAGATTCCAGGGGGAGGTGGGACGAGCAGTACTTC. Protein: CASSQDSRGRWDEQYF.

The CDR3 protein is CSASVWSMNTEAFF. The CDR3, as DNA: TGCAGTGCTAGTGTCTGGAGCATGAACACTGAAGCTTTCTTT. The V call is TRBV20-1, the J call TRBJ1-1; D is undetermined. V lost 3 bases and J 0 bases, leaving 11 bases between the germline ends. The CDR3 runs to 14 residues. The germline V gene has CDR1 DFQATT and CDR2 SNEGSKA (reference sequence).

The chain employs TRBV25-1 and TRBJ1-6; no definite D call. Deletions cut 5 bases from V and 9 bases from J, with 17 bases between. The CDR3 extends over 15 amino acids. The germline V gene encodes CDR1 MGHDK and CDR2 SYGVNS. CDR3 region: CASSPGPRGGSPLHF. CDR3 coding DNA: TGTGCCAGCAGTCCGGGCCCGAGAGGAGGTTCACCCCTCCACTTT.